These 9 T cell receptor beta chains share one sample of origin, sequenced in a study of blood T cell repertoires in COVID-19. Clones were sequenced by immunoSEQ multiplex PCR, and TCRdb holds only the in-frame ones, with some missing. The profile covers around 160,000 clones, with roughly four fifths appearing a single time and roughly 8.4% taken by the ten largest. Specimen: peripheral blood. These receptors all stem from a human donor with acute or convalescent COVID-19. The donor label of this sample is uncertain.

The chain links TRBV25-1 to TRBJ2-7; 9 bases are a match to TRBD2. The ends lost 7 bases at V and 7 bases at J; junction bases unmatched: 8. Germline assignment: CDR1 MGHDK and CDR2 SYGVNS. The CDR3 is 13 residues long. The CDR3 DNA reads TGTGCCAGCACCGCGGGGGGGAAAAGAGAGCAGTACTTC. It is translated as CASTAGGKREQYF.

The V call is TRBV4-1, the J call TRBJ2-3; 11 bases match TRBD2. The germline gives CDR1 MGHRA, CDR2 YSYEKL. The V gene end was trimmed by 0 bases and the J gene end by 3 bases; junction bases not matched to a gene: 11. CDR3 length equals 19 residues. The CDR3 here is CASSQEGVAGGFRTDTQYF. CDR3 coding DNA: TGCGCCAGCAGCCAAGAGGGAGTAGCGGGGGGGTTTAGGACAGATACGCAGTATTTT.

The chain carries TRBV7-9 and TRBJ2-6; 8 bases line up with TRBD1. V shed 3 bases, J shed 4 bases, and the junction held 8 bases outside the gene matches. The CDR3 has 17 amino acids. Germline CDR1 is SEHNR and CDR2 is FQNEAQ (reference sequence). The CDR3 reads CASSLAGGRRGANVLTF. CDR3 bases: TGTGCCAGCAGCTTGGCAGGGGGCAGGAGAGGGGCCAACGTCCTGACTTTC.

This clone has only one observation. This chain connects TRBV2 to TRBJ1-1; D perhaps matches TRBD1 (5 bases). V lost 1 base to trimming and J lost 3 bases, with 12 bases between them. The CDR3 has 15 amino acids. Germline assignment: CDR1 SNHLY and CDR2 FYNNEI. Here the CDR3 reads CASSEGGVGDTEAFF. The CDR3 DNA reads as TGTGCCAGCAGTGAAGGGGGGGTCGGAGACACTGAAGCTTTCTTT.

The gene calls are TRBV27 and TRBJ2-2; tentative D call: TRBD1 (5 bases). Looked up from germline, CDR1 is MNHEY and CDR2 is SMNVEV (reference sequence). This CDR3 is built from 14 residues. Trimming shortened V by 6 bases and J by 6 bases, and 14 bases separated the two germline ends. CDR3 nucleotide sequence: TGTGCCAGCAGGGGCCACGAACAGGCCGGGGAGCTGTTTTTT. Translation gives CASRGHEQAGELFF.

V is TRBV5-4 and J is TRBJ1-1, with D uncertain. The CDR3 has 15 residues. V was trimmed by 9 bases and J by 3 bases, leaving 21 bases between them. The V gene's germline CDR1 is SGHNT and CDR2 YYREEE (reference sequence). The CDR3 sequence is CATLDRATEDTEAFF. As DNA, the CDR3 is TGTGCCACTCTAGACCGGGCCACGGAGGACACTGAAGCTTTCTTT.

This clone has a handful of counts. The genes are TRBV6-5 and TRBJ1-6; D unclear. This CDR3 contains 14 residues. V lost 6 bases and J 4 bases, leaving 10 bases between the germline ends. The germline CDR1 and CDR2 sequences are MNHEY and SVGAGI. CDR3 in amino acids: CASSAGPYNSPLHF. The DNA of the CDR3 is TGTGCCAGCAGCGCGGGCCCTTATAATTCACCCCTCCACTTT.

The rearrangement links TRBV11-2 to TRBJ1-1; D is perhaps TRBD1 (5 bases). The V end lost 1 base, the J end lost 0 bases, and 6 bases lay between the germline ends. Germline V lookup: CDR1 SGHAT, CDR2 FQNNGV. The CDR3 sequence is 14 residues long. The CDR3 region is CASSLGGMNTEAFF. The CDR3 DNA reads TGTGCCAGCAGCTTAGGGGGCATGAACACTGAAGCTTTCTTT.

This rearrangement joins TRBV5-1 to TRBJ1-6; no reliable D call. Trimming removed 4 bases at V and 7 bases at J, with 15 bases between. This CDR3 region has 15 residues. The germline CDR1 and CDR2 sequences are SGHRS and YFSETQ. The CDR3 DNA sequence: TGCGCCAGCAGCGCAGCGCTGTCGGGGAATTCACCCCTCCACTTT. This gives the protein CASSAALSGNSPLHF.